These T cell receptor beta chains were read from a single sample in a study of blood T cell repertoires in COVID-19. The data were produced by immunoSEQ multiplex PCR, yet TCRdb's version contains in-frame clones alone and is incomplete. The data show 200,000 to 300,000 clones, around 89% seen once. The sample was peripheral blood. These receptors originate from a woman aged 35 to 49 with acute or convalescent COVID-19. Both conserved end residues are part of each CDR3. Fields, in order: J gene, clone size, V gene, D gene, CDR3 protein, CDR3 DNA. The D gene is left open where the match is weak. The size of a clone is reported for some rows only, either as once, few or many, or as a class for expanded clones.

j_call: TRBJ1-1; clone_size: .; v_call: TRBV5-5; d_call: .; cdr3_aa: CASSFIQGTEAFF; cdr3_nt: TGTGCCAGCAGCTTCATTCAGGGTACTGAAGCTTTCTTT
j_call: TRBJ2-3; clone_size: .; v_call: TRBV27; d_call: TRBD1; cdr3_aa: CASSPTPPRDRGTDTQYF; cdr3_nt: TGTGCCAGCAGCCCGACCCCTCCACGGGACAGGGGCACAGATACGCAGTATTTT
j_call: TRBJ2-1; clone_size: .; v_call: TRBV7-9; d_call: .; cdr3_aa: CASSPPQSYNEQFF; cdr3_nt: TGTGCCAGCAGCCCGCCCCAGTCCTACAATGAGCAGTTCTTC
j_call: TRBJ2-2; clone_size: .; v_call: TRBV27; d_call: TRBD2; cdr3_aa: CASSLAASGGAGELFF; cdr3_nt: TGTGCCAGCAGTTTAGCGGCTAGCGGGGGGGCCGGGGAGCTGTTTTTT
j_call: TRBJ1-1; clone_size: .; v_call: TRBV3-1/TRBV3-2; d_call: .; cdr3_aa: CASRANEVLNTEAFF; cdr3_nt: TGTGCCAGCCGAGCCAACGAGGTTTTGAACACTGAAGCTTTCTTT
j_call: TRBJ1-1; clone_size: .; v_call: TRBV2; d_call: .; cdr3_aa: CASTDSKNTEAFF; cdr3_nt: TGTGCCAGCACCGACAGTAAGAACACTGAAGCTTTCTTT
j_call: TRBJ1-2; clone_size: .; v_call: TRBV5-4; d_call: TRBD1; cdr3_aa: CASSLRQGRTNYGYTF; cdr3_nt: TGTGCCAGCAGCTTGAGACAGGGGCGTACTAACTATGGCTACACCTTC
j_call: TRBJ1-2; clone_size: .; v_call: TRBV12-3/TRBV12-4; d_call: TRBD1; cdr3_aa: CASTSDRANGYTF; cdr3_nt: TGTGCCAGCACCTCGGACAGGGCAAATGGCTACACCTTC
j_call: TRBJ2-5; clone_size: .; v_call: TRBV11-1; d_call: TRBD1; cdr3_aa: CASSKDRGETQYF; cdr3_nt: TGTGCCAGCAGCAAGGACAGGGGCGAGACCCAGTACTTC
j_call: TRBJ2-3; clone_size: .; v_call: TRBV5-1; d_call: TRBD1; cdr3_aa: CASSSYRGGLDTQYF; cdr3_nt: TGCGCCAGCAGCTCCTACAGGGGTGGTTTGGATACGCAGTATTTT
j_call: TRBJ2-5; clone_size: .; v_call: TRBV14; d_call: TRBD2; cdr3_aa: CASKGLAKETQYF; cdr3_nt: TGTGCCAGCAAGGGACTAGCTAAGGAGACCCAGTACTTC
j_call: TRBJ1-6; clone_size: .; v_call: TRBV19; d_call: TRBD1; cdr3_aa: CASSALVPGQGNSPLHF; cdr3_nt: TGTGCCAGTAGTGCCCTAGTACCGGGACAGGGAAATTCACCCCTCCACTTT
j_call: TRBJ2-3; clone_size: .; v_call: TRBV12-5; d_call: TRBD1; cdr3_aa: CASGLSTGAYTDTQYF; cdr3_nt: TGTGCTAGTGGTCTCTCGACAGGGGCCTACACAGATACGCAGTATTTT
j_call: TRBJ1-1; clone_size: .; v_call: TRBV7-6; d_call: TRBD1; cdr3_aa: CASSTRQGRDTEAFF; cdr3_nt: TGTGCCAGCAGCACTCGACAGGGGCGGGACACTGAAGCTTTCTTT
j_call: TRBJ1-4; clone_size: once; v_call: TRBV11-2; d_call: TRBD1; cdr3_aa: CASGLSYRGRPATNEKLFF; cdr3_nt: TGTGCCAGCGGTCTAAGTTACAGGGGGCGGCCCGCAACTAATGAAAAACTGTTTTTT
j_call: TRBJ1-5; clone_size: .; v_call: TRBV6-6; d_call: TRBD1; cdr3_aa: CASSYEAGGRQPQHF; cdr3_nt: TGTGCCAGCAGTTACGAGGCAGGGGGTCGTCAGCCCCAGCATTTT
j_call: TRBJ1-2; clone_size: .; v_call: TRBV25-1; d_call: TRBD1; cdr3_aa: CASSEFLGGARYGYTF; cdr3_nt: TGTGCCAGCAGTGAATTTTTAGGGGGCGCAAGGTATGGCTACACCTTC
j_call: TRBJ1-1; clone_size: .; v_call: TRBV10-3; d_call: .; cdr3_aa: CAISETRGRAEAFF; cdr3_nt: TGTGCCATCAGTGAGACTAGGGGGAGGGCTGAAGCTTTCTTT
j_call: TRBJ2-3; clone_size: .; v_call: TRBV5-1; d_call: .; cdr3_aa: CASSSFTDTQYF; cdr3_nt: TGCGCCAGCAGCTCGTTCACAGATACGCAGTATTTT
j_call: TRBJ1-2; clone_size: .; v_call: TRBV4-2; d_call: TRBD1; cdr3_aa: CASSQVSDRGGNYGYTF; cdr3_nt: TGTGCCAGCAGCCAAGTCTCTGACAGGGGCGGTAACTATGGCTACACCTTC
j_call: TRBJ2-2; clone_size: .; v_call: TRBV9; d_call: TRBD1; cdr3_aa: CASSQPRDRLNTGELFF; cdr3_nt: TGTGCCAGCAGCCAACCCAGGGACAGGTTGAACACCGGGGAGCTGTTTTTT
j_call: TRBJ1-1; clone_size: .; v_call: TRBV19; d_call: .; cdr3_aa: CASSMIWGPTEAFF; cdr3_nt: TGTGCCAGTAGTATGATTTGGGGGCCTACTGAAGCTTTCTTT
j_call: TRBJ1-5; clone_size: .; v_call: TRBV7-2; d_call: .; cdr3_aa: CASSQGHFAGNQPQHF; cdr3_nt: TGTGCCAGCAGCCAAGGACATTTCGCGGGCAATCAGCCCCAGCATTTT
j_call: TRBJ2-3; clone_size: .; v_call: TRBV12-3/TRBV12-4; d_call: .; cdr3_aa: CAASRGSTDTQYF; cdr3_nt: TGTGCCGCCAGTCGGGGGAGCACAGATACGCAGTATTTT
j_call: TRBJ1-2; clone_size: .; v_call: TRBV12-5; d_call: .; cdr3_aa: CASGSAALANYGYTF; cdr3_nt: TGTGCTAGTGGTTCCGCGGCATTAGCTAACTATGGCTACACCTTC
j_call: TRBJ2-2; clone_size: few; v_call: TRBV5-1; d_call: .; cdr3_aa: CASSPRQTGELFF; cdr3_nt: TGCGCCAGCAGCCCCAGGCAGACCGGGGAGCTGTTTTTT
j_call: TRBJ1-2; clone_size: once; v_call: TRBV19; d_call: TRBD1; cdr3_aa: CASRRGQGAHGYTF; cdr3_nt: TGTGCCAGTAGGAGAGGACAGGGGGCACATGGCTACACCTTC
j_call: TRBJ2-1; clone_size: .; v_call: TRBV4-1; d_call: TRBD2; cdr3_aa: CASSPLAGGPSYNEQFF; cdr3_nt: TGCGCCAGCAGCCCCCTAGCGGGGGGGCCCTCCTACAATGAGCAGTTCTTC
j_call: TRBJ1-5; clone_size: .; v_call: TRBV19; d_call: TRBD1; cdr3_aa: CASRTGDNQPQHF; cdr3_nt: TGTGCCAGCCGGACAGGTGACAATCAGCCCCAGCATTTT
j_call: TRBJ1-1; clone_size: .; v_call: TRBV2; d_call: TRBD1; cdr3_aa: CASSGQGNTEAFF; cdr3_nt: TGTGCCAGCAGTGGACAGGGAAACACTGAAGCTTTCTTT
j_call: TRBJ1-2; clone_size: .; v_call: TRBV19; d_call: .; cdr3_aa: CASTPKRAQGGYTF; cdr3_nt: TGTGCCAGTACCCCCAAGAGGGCACAGGGAGGCTACACCTTC
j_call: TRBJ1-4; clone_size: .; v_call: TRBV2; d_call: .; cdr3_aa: CASIPGWHNEKLFF; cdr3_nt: TGTGCCAGCATCCCGGGATGGCATAATGAAAAACTGTTTTTT
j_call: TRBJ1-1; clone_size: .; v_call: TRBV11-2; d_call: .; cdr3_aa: CASSLDNQQLNTEAFF; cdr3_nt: TGTGCCAGCAGCTTAGATAATCAACAGCTTAACACTGAAGCTTTCTTT
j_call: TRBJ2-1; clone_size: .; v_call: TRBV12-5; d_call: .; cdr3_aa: CASGLAKQDEQFF; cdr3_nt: TGTGCTAGTGGTTTGGCAAAGCAGGATGAGCAGTTCTTC
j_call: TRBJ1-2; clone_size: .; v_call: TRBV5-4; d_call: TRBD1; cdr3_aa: CASSLARQGRPGYTF; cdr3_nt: TGTGCCAGCAGCTTGGCGCGACAGGGGCGTCCTGGCTACACCTTC
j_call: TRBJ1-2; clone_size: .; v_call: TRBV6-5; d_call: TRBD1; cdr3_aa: CASSYRQGNYGYTF; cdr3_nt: TGTGCCAGCAGTTACCGACAGGGGAACTATGGCTACACCTTC
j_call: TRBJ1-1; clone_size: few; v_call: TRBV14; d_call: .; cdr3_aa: CASSQGPDWRYTEAFF; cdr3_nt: TGTGCCAGCAGCCAAGGCCCCGATTGGCGGTATACTGAAGCTTTCTTT
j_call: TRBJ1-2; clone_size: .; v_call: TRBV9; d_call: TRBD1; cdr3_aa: CASSVSGTGSYGYTF; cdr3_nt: TGTGCCAGCAGCGTTTCCGGGACAGGATCTTATGGCTACACCTTC
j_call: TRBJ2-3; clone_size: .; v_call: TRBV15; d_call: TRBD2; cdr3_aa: CATSRDIATSGGARYTQYF; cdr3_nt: TGTGCCACCAGCAGAGATATCGCGACTAGCGGGGGGGCTAGGTATACGCAGTATTTT
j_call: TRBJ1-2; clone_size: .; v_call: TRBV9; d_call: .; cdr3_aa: CASSGLPGGYTF; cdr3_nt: TGTGCCAGCAGCGGACTGCCGGGGGGCTACACCTTC
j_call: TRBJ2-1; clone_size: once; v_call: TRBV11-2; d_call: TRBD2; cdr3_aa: CASIAGGVNEQFF; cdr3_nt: TGTGCCAGCATAGCGGGGGGCGTCAATGAGCAGTTCTTC
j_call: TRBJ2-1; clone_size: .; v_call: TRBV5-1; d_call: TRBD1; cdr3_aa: CASSYLTGDSYNEQFF; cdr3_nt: TGCGCCAGCAGCTACCTTACAGGGGATTCCTACAATGAGCAGTTCTTC
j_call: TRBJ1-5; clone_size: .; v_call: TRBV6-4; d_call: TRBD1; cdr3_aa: CARDRGKNQPQHF; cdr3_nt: TGTGCCAGGGACAGGGGGAAAAATCAGCCCCAGCATTTT
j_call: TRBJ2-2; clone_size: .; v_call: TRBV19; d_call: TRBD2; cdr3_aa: CASLTRGSGGHTGELFF; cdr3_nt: TGTGCCAGCCTAACGAGGGGTAGCGGGGGACACACCGGGGAGCTGTTTTTT
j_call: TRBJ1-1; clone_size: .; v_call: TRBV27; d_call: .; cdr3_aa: CASSLFGGTTEAFF; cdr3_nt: TGTGCCAGCAGTTTATTTGGGGGGACCACTGAAGCTTTCTTT
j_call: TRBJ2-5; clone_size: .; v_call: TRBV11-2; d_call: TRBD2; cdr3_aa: CASSWAGEAGKKTQYF; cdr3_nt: TGTGCCAGCAGCTGGGCGGGGGAGGCAGGGAAAAAGACCCAGTACTTC
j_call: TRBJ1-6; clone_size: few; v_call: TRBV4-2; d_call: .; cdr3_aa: CASSQDEQDSPLHF; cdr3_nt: TGTGCCAGCAGCCAAGATGAACAGGATTCACCCCTCCACTTT
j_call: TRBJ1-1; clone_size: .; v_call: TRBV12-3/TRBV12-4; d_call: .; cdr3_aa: CASGAARNTEAFF; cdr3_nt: TGTGCCAGCGGTGCGGCGAGGAACACTGAAGCTTTCTTT
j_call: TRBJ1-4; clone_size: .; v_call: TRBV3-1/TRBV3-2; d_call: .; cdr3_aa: CASSQRGSANEKLFF; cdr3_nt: TGTGCCAGCAGCCAAAGGGGCTCGGCTAATGAAAAACTGTTTTTT
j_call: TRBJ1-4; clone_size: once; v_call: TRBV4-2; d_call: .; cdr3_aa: CASTQGGSSWEKLFF; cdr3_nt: TGTGCCAGCACCCAAGGAGGGTCCAGTTGGGAAAAACTGTTTTTT
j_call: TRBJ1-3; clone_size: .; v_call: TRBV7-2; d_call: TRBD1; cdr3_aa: CASSPWAAGGQGNTIYF; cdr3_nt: TGTGCCAGCAGCCCATGGGCCGCAGGGGGCCAGGGAAACACCATATATTTT
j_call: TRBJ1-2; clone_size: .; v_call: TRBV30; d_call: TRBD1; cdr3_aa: CAWSVAGGANGYTF; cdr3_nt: TGTGCCTGGAGTGTAGCAGGGGGCGCGAATGGCTACACCTTC